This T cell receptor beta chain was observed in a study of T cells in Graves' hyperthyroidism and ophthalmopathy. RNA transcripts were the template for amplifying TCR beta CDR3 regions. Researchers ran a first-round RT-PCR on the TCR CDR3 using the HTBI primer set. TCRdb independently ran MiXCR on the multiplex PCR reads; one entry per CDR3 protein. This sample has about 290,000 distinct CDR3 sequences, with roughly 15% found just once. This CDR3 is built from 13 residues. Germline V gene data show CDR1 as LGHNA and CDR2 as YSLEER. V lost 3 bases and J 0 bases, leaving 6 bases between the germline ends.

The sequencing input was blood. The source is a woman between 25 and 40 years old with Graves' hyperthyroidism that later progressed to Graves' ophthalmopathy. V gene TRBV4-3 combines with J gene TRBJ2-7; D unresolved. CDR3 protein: CASSQGYSYEQYF. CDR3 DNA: TGCGCCAGCAGCCAGGGGTACTCCTACGAGCAGTACTTC.